This T cell receptor (beta chain) was obtained from a study of shared T cell receptors in the human thymus (TCRdb year 2021). Study-wide context: The study examined how self-reactive, shared T-cell receptor alpha chains are generated in the human thymus.

The library was prepared using the immunoSEQ multiplex PCR assay. TCRdb took over this immuneACCESS table, retaining in-frame rearrangements with V and J assigned. Such tables are incomplete; in checked studies, under half of the missing clones stem from an unresolved V gene, and the remainder is unexplained. The table for this sample lists hundreds of thousands of clones; roughly 90% of them were counted only once. The ten largest clones take up 0.0095% to 0.012% of the sample. Trimming accounts for 1 base at V and 4 bases at J, while the number of junction bases matched to no gene is 9. CDR1 and CDR2, looked up from the germline V gene, are SQVTM and ANQGSEA. From its cysteine to its phenylalanine, the CDR3 spans 15 amino acids. CDR3 DNA only is kept here, 45 bases in frame from base 1. Concerning this clone itself: Its recognized antigen is unknown. One base away there is no much larger clone; base qualities are not given.

These sequences were also reported in another study, on human thymus T cells. The second publication reports: Donors were immunologically healthy infants undergoing open corrective cardiac surgery for congenital heart defects in Finland. Thymus tissue was obtained as surgical resects removed during corrective cardiac surgery. Both the thymic and the peripheral blood repertoires appeared to show biased V and J gene segment usage. The related research reported highly overlapping thymic TCR repertoires among unrelated individuals. TCR alpha and beta repertoires from fewer than ten infant thymus samples and four related peripheral blood samples were characterized in the study. The cohort included more than five male and a couple of female infants, with donor ages spanning 7 to 244 days. After being mechanically released from the tissue, thymocytes were kept at -70 degrees C in pellets of about 9.5-30 million cells. A QIAsymphony instrument was used to extract genomic DNA from the frozen cell pellets. The immunoSEQ multiplex PCR assay was used to amplify the TCRB and TCRAD loci from a standardized amount of quality-controlled genomic DNA. The amplicons covered the V(D)J region and were long enough to include the CDR3 and to identify the V and J genes. The commercial immunoSEQ service was used to sequence amplicons on an Illumina platform. Primer bias and sequencing errors were corrected as previously described, and TCRAD and TCRB definitions were based on the IMGT database. The repertoires were analysed using immunoSEQ Analyzer 3.0 and VDJTools for basic statistics, V/J segment usage, diversity estimates, rarefaction and pairwise overlap. To estimate diversity, the Chao1, ChaoE, Efron-Thisted, Shannon and inverse Simpson indices were applied, and diversity was also estimated on datasets down-sampled to the smallest sample. Repertoire overlap was assessed by strict matching of CDR3 nucleotide sequence, V gene and J gene, and clustering was done by Jaccard-based multidimensional scaling. Thymus samples yielded on average roughly 840,000 unique TCRB clonotypes, compared with roughly 80,000 from blood samples.

The TCR comes from a boy under three years old with a congenital heart defect. Donor details come from another sample of the same person, matched by shared clones. Recombination joined TRBV29-1 with TRBJ2-7, and 8 junctional nucleotides match TRBD1. The sample taken for sequencing was thymocytes. The CDR3 corresponds to CSVEVGRDRSYEQYF. Here is the DNA: TGCAGCGTTGAAGTGGGTCGGGACAGGAGTTACGAGCAGTACTTC.